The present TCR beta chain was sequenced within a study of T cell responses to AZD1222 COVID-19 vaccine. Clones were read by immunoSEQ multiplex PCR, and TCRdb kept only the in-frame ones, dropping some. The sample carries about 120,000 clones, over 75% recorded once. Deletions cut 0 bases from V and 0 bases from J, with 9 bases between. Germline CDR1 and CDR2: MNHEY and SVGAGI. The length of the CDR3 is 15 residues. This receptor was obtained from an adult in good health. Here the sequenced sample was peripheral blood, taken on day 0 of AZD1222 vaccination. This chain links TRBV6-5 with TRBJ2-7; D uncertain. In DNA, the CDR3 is TGTGCCAGCAGTTACTCGGTTGGGATCTCCTACGAGCAGTACTTC. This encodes CASSYSVGISYEQYF.